These 24 T cell receptor beta chains were sequenced from one sample in a study of T cell responses to AZD1222 COVID-19 vaccine. Sequencing was performed with immunoSEQ multiplex PCR; in TCRdb, only in-frame clones are kept and a portion is missing. Altogether approximately 110,000 clones are present, under 85% being singletons, with the ten largest covering 6.2%. Source: peripheral blood, taken on day 0 of AZD1222 vaccination. The receptor source for this set is an adult in good health.

The chain has TRBV28 and TRBJ1-1, with D perhaps TRBD1 (5 bases). The V end lost 3 bases, the J end lost 7 bases, and 6 bases lay between the germline ends. Germline loops: CDR1 MDHEN, CDR2 SYDVKM. The CDR3 sequence is 11 residues long. The CDR3 region has the DNA TGTGCCAGCAGTTTGAGGGGTGAAGCTTTCTTT. Amino acid sequence: CASSLRGEAFF.

Written as DNA, the CDR3 is TGTGCCAGCAGTGACAAGCCCAACTATGGCTACACCTTC. Residues: CASSDKPNYGYTF. The chain is built from TRBV25-1 and TRBJ1-2; D is ambiguous. V shed 3 bases and J shed 2 bases, with 7 bases lying between them. Germline V gene lookup returns CDR1 MGHDK and CDR2 SYGVNS. The CDR3 consists of 13 residues.

The chain combines TRBV5-1 with TRBJ1-6, with D tentatively TRBD1 (5 bases). Germline CDR1 and CDR2: SGHRS and YFSETQ. The CDR3 runs to 15 residues. V gave up 4 bases and J gave up 10 bases, with 18 bases separating them. The CDR3 protein is CASSERDGWKSPLHF. The CDR3 region has the DNA TGCGCCAGCAGCGAAAGGGACGGTTGGAAGTCACCCCTCCACTTT. The complete variable domain, with remaining parts taken from reference TRBV5-1 and TRBJ1-6, reads KAGVTQTPRYLIKTRGQQVTLSCSPISGHRSVSWYQQTPGQGLQFLFEYFSETQRNKGNFPGRFSGRQFSNSRSEMNVSTLELGDSALYLCASSERDGWKSPLHFGNGTRLTVT.

The CDR3 is CASTQSPAGTAEAFF. In DNA form, the CDR3 reads TGTGCCAGCACCCAAAGCCCCGCTGGGACAGCTGAAGCTTTCTTT. The gene calls are TRBV18 and TRBJ1-1; 7 nucleotides line up with TRBD1. This CDR3 has 15 amino acids. V trimming: 8 bases; J trimming: 6 bases; junction bases outside the gene matches: 15. Germline V lookup: CDR1 KGHSH, CDR2 LQKENI.

J is TRBJ2-2 and V is TRBV6-5; D gene uncertain. Germline V gene lookup returns CDR1 MNHEY and CDR2 SVGAGI. The V end lost 7 bases, the J end lost 4 bases, and 13 bases lay between the germline ends. The CDR3 sequence is 14 residues long. This CDR3 reads CASTREIGTGELFF. In DNA form, the CDR3 reads TGTGCCAGCACTCGTGAAATCGGCACCGGGGAGCTGTTTTTT.

The chain has TRBV18 and TRBJ2-2, with D possibly being TRBD1 (6 bases). Germline V gene sequence: CDR1 KGHSH, CDR2 LQKENI. The CDR3 length is 16 residues. The ends were cut back, 4 bases at V and 5 bases at J, with 17 bases in the middle. The chain's CDR3 is CASSLNPGQHTGELFF. The CDR3 nucleotides are TGTGCCAGCTCACTCAACCCGGGACAACATACCGGGGAGCTGTTTTTT.

The genes are TRBV18 and TRBJ2-7; D assignment may be TRBD1 or TRBD2 (5 bases each). Germline V gives CDR1 KGHSH, CDR2 LQKENI. V was cut by 2 bases and J by 0 bases, with 14 bases left in between. This CDR3 has 16 residues. CDR3 nucleotide sequence: TGTGCCAGCTCACCAAATCTGGGGGACCTCTCCTACGAGCAGTACTTC. Translated: CASSPNLGDLSYEQYF.

Here the CDR3 reads CASSGRTVKSTLEKLFF. DNA of the CDR3: TGTGCCAGTAGTGGACGGACAGTCAAGAGCACCCTAGAAAAACTGTTTTTT. This chain connects TRBV19 to TRBJ1-4, with D perhaps matching TRBD1 (6 bases). The germline gives CDR1 LNHDA, CDR2 SQIVND (reference sequence). The CDR3 spans 17 residues. V shed 5 bases and J shed 8 bases, with 24 bases lying between them.

A single count supports this clone. This rearrangement joins TRBV11-3 to TRBJ2-3, with 9 positions matching TRBD2. Unmatched junction bases numbered 9, after V lost 5 bases and J lost 0 bases. Germline-derived CDR1 and CDR2 are SGHNT and YENEEA. The CDR3 is made up of 17 amino acids. As DNA, the CDR3 is TGTGCCAGCAGCCACGGGGGACTAGCTCCTAGCACAGATACGCAGTATTTT. Translating gives CASSHGGLAPSTDTQYF.

The genes are TRBV15 and TRBJ2-1; D is possibly TRBD1 or TRBD2 (5 bases each). The CDR3 loop spans 12 amino acids. The germline CDR1 and CDR2 sequences are LNHNV and YYDKDF (reference sequence). The germline V and J ends were trimmed by 1 base and 9 bases, with 7 bases remaining between them. The CDR3 coding sequence is TGTGCCACCAGCAGAGCTGGGGGTGAGCAGTTCTTC. It encodes CATSRAGGEQFF.

The chain couples TRBV28 to TRBJ1-2; no definite D call. CDR3 length equals 18 residues. V was clipped by 7 bases and J by 0 bases, with 24 bases between them. CDR1 and CDR2 from the germline V gene are MDHEN and SYDVKM. The CDR3 DNA is TGTGCCAGCAACTCCGTAAGGGTCCCCGTTAGAGCTAACTATGGCTACACCTTC. This gives the protein CASNSVRVPVRANYGYTF.

The chain employs TRBV5-1 and TRBJ1-4; 7 bases align to TRBD1. The trim removed 0 bases at V and 4 bases at J, leaving 3 bases unmatched. Germline V gene lookup returns CDR1 SGHRS and CDR2 YFSETQ. The CDR3 is made up of 15 amino acids. The DNA of the CDR3 is TGCGCCAGCAGCTTGGGGGGACAGTTTAATGAAAAACTGTTTTTT. Encoded protein: CASSLGGQFNEKLFF.

The chain couples TRBV27 to TRBJ2-1, with 10 bases matching TRBD2. V lost 5 bases, J lost 2 bases, and 0 bases stayed unmatched. This CDR3 is 14 amino acids long. Germline V gives CDR1 MNHEY, CDR2 SMNVEV (reference sequence). CDR3 loop: CASSLAGAYNEQFF. The CDR3 DNA sequence: TGTGCCAGCAGTCTAGCGGGGGCCTACAATGAGCAGTTCTTC.

This chain uses TRBV19 with TRBJ2-3; 7 bases match TRBD2. Germline V CDR1 and CDR2: LNHDA, SQIVND (reference sequence). J gave up 8 bases and V 0 bases, and 11 bases lay outside the gene matches. The CDR3 is 16 residues long. The CDR3 nucleotides are TGTGCCAGTAGTATAGATCTAAGACTACCGGGGGGTACGCAGTATTTT. Encoded protein: CASSIDLRLPGGTQYF.

V and J are TRBV28 and TRBJ1-3; D uncertain. The germline V and J ends were trimmed by 5 bases and 2 bases, with 4 bases remaining between them. This CDR3 is 12 amino acids long. CDR1 MDHEN and CDR2 SYDVKM come from the germline V gene. CDR3 DNA: TGTGCCAGCAGTACCCCTGGAAACACCATATATTTT. Protein: CASSTPGNTIYF.

CDR3 nucleotide sequence: TGTGCCAGCAGCATGTCAGGCTTCTCGAATGAAAAACTGTTTTTT. Protein sequence: CASSMSGFSNEKLFF. The rearrangement uses TRBV13 and TRBJ1-4; D is uncertain. Trimming removed 5 bases at V and 5 bases at J, with 15 bases between. The CDR3 runs to 15 residues. Germline V CDR1 and CDR2: PRHDT, FYEKMQ (reference sequence).

The CDR3 DNA is TGTGCCAGCAGCTTAGTTGGAGATACGCAGTATTTT. Translated: CASSLVGDTQYF. This chain uses TRBV7-9 with TRBJ2-3; no clear D. The CDR3 is made up of 12 amino acids. The germline V and J ends were trimmed by 1 base and 5 bases, with 4 bases remaining between them. From germline, CDR1 is SEHNR and CDR2 FQNEAQ (reference sequence).

The rearrangement uses TRBV28 and TRBJ1-2, with 7 bases fitting TRBD1. The CDR3 is made up of 16 amino acids. V lost 1 base and J lost 3; bases outside the gene matches: 8. Germline loops: CDR1 MDHEN, CDR2 SYDVKM. The CDR3 bases are TGTGCCAGCAGTTTATATGGGTCAGGGGGGGACTATGGCTACACCTTC. Its translation: CASSLYGSGGDYGYTF.

The chain joins TRBV5-1 to TRBJ2-2; D is tentatively TRBD1 or TRBD2 (5 bases each). The CDR3 has 16 amino acids. V lost 4 bases and J 5 bases, leaving 18 bases between the germline ends. In germline, CDR1 is SGHRS, CDR2 YFSETQ. Here the CDR3 reads CASSRGDRGSTGELFF. The CDR3 nucleotides read TGCGCCAGCAGCAGAGGAGACAGAGGGTCGACCGGGGAGCTGTTTTTT. Looking up the rest from reference TRBV5-1 and TRBJ2-2 gives the full variable domain: KAGVTQTPRYLIKTRGQQVTLSCSPISGHRSVSWYQQTPGQGLQFLFEYFSETQRNKGNFPGRFSGRQFSNSRSEMNVSTLELGDSALYLCASSRGDRGSTGELFFGEGSRLTVL.

The chain's CDR3 is CASRTAGADTQYF. The CDR3 DNA reads TGTGCCAGCAGGACCGCGGGGGCAGATACGCAGTATTTT. J is TRBJ2-3 and V is TRBV6-5; 7 bases map to TRBD2. The trim removed 6 bases at V and 4 bases at J, leaving 4 bases unmatched. Germline values: CDR1 MNHEY, CDR2 SVGAGI. This CDR3 spans 13 amino acids.

The chain carries TRBV19 and TRBJ1-4; D not certain. The CDR3 is 11 amino acids. Trimming took off 9 bases at V and 6 bases at J, with 8 bases between the two ends. Germline V lookup: CDR1 LNHDA, CDR2 SQIVND (reference sequence). In DNA form, the CDR3 reads TGTGCCAGCAGGTCATATGAAAAACTGTTTTTT. It codes for CASRSYEKLFF.

This rearrangement joins TRBV7-6 to TRBJ2-7; possibly TRBD1 or TRBD2 for D (6 bases each). V lost 5 bases and J 5 bases, leaving 16 bases between the germline ends. In germline, CDR1 is SGHVS, CDR2 FNYEAQ. This CDR3 has 14 residues. The CDR3 loop is CASSPMRGAHEQYF. The CDR3 bases are TGTGCCAGCAGCCCCATGAGGGGGGCCCACGAGCAGTACTTC.

This clone was seen a few times. J is TRBJ1-5 and V is TRBV28; D might be TRBD1 (5 bases). V was trimmed by 7 bases and J by 2 bases, leaving 9 bases between them. The CDR3 covers 13 residues. CDR1 and CDR2 from the germline V gene are MDHEN and SYDVKM. The CDR3, as DNA: TGTGCCAGCACACGGGACGGCAATCAGCCCCAGCATTTT. This sequence encodes CASTRDGNQPQHF.

V is TRBV11-2 and J is TRBJ1-2; 11 nucleotides line up with TRBD1. This CDR3 comprises 17 residues. Germline CDR1 and CDR2: SGHAT and FQNNGV. With 3 bases clipped from V and 5 bases from J, the junction kept 11 bases outside the gene matches. CDR3 DNA sequence: TGTGCCAGCAGCTTGCGAAGGACAGGGGGCGTGGGTTATGGCTACACCTTC. It codes for CASSLRRTGGVGYGYTF.